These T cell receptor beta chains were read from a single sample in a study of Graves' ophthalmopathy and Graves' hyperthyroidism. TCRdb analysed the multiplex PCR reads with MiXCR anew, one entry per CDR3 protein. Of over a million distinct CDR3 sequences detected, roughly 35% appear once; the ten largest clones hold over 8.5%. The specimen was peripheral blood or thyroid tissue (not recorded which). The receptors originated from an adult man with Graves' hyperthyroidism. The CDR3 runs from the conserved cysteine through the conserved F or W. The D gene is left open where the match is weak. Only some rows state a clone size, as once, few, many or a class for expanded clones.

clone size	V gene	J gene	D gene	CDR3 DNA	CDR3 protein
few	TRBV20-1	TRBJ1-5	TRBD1	TGCAGTGCTTTGGAACTGGGACAGGGGGGCCAGCCCCAGCATTTT	CSALELGQGGQPQHF
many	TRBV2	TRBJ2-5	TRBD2	TGTGCCAGCACGGGAGGCGGGCCGACCCAAGAGACCCAGTACTTC	CASTGGGPTQETQYF
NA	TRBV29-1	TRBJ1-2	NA	TGCAGCGTTGGGCAGGGTTGTACTGGAAACACCTTC	CSVGQGCTGNTF
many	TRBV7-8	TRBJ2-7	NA	TGTGCCAGCAGCCCCCCGTCGGGATACGAGCAGTACTTC	CASSPPSGYEQYF
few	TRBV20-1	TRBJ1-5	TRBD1	TGCAGTGCTAGCCCGATAGACAGGGACAATCAGCCCCAGCATTTT	CSASPIDRDNQPQHF
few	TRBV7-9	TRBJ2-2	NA	TGTGCCAGCAGCGAACGTGCGGGGAGGAAAGTCGGGGAGCTGTTTTTT	CASSERAGRKVGELFF
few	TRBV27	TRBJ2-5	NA	TGTGCCAGCAGTTTTGCACGGGATAGCCAAGAGACCCAGTACTTC	CASSFARDSQETQYF
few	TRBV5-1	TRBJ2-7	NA	TGCGCCAGCAGCTTGGAAGTTGGGACAATGACCTACGAGCAGTACTTC	CASSLEVGTMTYEQYF
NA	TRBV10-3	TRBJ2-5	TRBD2	TGTGCCATCAGTGAGCTGTGGGAGGGAGTACAAGAGACCCAGTACTTC	CAISELWEGVQETQYF
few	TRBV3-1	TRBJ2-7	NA	TGTGCCAGCAGCCAAGTCCTTCGGGAGCAGTACTTC	CASSQVLREQYF
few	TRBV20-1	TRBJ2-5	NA	TGCAGTGCCACGAACATGGGGGCCCGGGAGGCCCAGTACTTC	CSATNMGAREAQYF
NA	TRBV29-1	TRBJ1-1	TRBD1	TGCAGCGTTGAGCACTTCAGGGGACAGGGAAAATTGGAAGCTTTCTTT	CSVEHFRGQGKLEAFF
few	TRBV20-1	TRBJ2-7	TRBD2	TGCAGTGCTAGACTAGCGGGTATCGGGTACGAGCAGTACTTC	CSARLAGIGYEQYF
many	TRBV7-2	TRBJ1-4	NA	TGTGCCAGCAGCTTAAGCGGGGGGGTTGGGGGAAAACTGTTTTTT	CASSLSGGVGGKLFF
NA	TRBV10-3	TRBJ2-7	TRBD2	TGTGCCAGCAGTTTCGACGGGGCGTCTCAGCGGGAGGGTGCTACGAAACAGTACTTC	CASSFDGASQREGATKQYF
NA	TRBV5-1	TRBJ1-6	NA	TGCGCCAGCAGCTTGGGGGTGGGAATGGGTTCACCCCTCCACTTT	CASSLGVGMGSPLHF
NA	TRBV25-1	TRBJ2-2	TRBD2	TGTGCCAGCCGGACTAGCGGGAGGACAGGCGGGGAGCTGTTTTTT	CASRTSGRTGGELFF
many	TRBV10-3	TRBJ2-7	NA	TGTGCCATCAGTGACCCTCCCGACAGAACCTACGAGCAGTACTTC	CAISDPPDRTYEQYF
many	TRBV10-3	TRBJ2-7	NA	TGTGCCATCGCCGAGGACTCGACTAGGGCGAAGTTTGGGCAGTACTTC	CAIAEDSTRAKFGQYF
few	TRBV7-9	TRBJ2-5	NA	TGTGCCAGCAGCCCTGGCCACCTTGAGACCCAGTACTTC	CASSPGHLETQYF
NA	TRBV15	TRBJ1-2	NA	TGTGCCACCAGCAGAGCCTCTAGCGGGGTGGCTGGCTACACCTTC	CATSRASSGVAGYTF
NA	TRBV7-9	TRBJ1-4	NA	TGTGCCAGCAGCTATGAACGGGGGCAAGAAAAACTGTTTTTT	CASSYERGQEKLFF
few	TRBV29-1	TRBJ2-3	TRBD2	TGCAGCGTCGGGGGGCTAGCGGGAGCGGGTACGCAGTATTTT	CSVGGLAGAGTQYF
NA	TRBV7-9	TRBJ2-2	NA	TGTGCCAGCAGCTTAGGAACTAGTTCGAACACCGGGGAGCTGTTTTTT	CASSLGTSSNTGELFF
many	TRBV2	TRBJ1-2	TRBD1	TGTGCCAGCAGGCCCACAGGGGGCAACACCAACTATGGCTACACCTTC	CASRPTGGNTNYGYTF
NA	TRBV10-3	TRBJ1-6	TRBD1	TGTGCCATCACAGCAGGGACAGTAAATTCACCCCTCCACTTT	CAITAGTVNSPLHF
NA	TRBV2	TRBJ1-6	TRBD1	TGTGCCAGCAACCTGGACAGGGCAAATTCACCCCTCCACTTT	CASNLDRANSPLHF
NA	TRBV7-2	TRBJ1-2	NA	TGTGCCAGCAGCTTGGGTCCCGGGACATTAGTAGGCGGCTACACCTTC	CASSLGPGTLVGGYTF